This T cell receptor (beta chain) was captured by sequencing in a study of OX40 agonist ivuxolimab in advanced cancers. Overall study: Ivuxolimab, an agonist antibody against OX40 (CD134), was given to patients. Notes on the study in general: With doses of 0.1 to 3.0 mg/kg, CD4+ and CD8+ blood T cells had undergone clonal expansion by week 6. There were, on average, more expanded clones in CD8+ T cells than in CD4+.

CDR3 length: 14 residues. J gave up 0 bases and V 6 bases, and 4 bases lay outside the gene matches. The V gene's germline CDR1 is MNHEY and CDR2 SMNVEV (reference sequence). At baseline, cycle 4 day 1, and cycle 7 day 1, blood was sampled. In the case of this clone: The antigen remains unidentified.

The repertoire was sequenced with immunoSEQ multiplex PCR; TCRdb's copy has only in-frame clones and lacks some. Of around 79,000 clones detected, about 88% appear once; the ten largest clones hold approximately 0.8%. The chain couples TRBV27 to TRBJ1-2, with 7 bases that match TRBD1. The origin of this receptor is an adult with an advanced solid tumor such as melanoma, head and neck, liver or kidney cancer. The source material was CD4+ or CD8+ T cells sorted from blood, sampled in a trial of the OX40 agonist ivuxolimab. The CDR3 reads CASRTTGTNYGYTF. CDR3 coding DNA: TGTGCCAGCAGAACGACAGGGACTAACTATGGCTACACCTTC.